One and the same sample provided the 27 T cell receptor beta chains below, sequenced in a study of shared clonotypes between healthy human individuals. Libraries were prepared by immunoSEQ multiplex PCR; TCRdb keeps only in-frame clonotypes and omits some of them. The sample records 2 million to 3 million clones, 93% being singletons. Material for sequencing was naive CD4+ T cells from PBMCs. Subset of the sample: CD45RA+ positively selected. The receptors were sampled from a man between 18 and 35 years old in good health. Some clones in this sample may be carry-over from other donors' samples.

The rearrangement uses TRBV30 and TRBJ2-1, with D possibly being TRBD2 (6 bases). The length of the CDR3 is 14 residues. V was shortened by 4 bases and J by 5 bases, with 15 bases between the two germline ends. Germline CDR1 reads GTSNPN; CDR2 reads SVGIG (reference sequence). CDR3: CAWKEAGVNNEQFF. The DNA for the CDR3 is TGTGCCTGGAAAGAAGCGGGCGTTAACAATGAGCAGTTCTTC.

The J gene is TRBJ2-3, the V gene TRBV4-3, with D tentatively TRBD2 (6 bases). The CDR3 contains 18 residues. Trimming removed 0 bases at V and 0 bases at J, with 16 bases between. Germline lookup yields CDR1 LGHNA and CDR2 YSLEER. This CDR3 reads CASSQDRFGGASTDTQYF. The CDR3 DNA reads as TGCGCCAGCAGCCAAGATCGTTTTGGCGGGGCTAGCACAGATACGCAGTATTTT.

The gene calls are TRBV28 and TRBJ2-2, with 10 bases lining up with TRBD1. Germline CDR1 MDHEN, CDR2 SYDVKM. Trimming took 2 bases from V and 1 from J; bases not matched to a gene: 4. The CDR3 contains 17 residues. This CDR3 reads CASSLDGTGVNTGELFF. The DNA of the CDR3 is TGTGCCAGCAGTTTAGATGGGACAGGGGTGAACACCGGGGAGCTGTTTTTT.

The gene calls are TRBV14 and TRBJ2-3, with TRBD1 identical over 10 bases. This CDR3 is built from 15 residues. CDR1 is SGHDN and CDR2 is FVKESK in the germline V gene. V was pared by 4 bases and J by 4 bases, with 5 bases of the junction left unmatched. CDR3 nucleotides: TGTGCCAGCAGCCGACGGGACAGGGGCTCAGATACGCAGTATTTT. The encoded protein is CASSRRDRGSDTQYF.

This clone has only one observation. The chain recombines TRBV27 with TRBJ2-6; no reliable D call. This CDR3 contains 16 residues. Between the trimmed V and J ends, which lost 5 bases and 2 bases, there was a span of 13 bases. Germline CDR1 reads MNHEY; CDR2 reads SMNVEV (reference sequence). The CDR3, as DNA: TGTGCCAGCAGTCCAAACGTCATTACTGGGGCCAACGTCCTGACTTTC. Translation gives CASSPNVITGANVLTF.

The chain combines TRBV27 with TRBJ2-3, with 10 bases that match TRBD2. Trimming removed 0 bases from V and 9 bases from J; junction bases left unmatched: 6. Germline CDR1 MNHEY, CDR2 SMNVEV (reference sequence). CDR3 length: 15 residues. The CDR3 region is CASSLSLAGVETQYF. Written as DNA, the CDR3 is TGTGCCAGCAGTTTATCGCTAGCGGGAGTCGAGACGCAGTATTTT.

The rearrangement uses TRBV28 and TRBJ2-7; D not certain. Trimming shortened V by 9 bases and J by 2 bases, and 11 bases separated the two germline ends. Per germline, CDR1 MDHEN and CDR2 SYDVKM. CDR3 length equals 12 residues. The CDR3 DNA reads as TGTGCCAGTACCGGCTTGGCCTACGAGCAGTACTTC. Translating it yields CASTGLAYEQYF.

This chain connects TRBV27 to TRBJ1-1; the D is unclear. The germline gives CDR1 MNHEY, CDR2 SMNVEV (reference sequence). The CDR3 loop spans 15 amino acids. V lost 5 bases and J lost 0, with 13 bases in between. This CDR3 is CASSLRPPMNTEAFF. The CDR3 region has the DNA TGTGCCAGCAGTCTCCGACCGCCAATGAACACTGAAGCTTTCTTT.

This sequence joins TRBV7-9 and TRBJ1-4; D possibly corresponds to TRBD1 (6 bases). V was cut by 3 bases and J by 6 bases, with 11 bases left in between. This CDR3 comprises 14 residues. Germline CDR1 reads SEHNR; CDR2 reads FQNEAQ (reference sequence). CDR3: CASSFDRWDEKLFF. DNA for the CDR3: TGTGCCAGCAGCTTCGACAGGTGGGATGAAAAACTGTTTTTT.

CDR3 DNA sequence: TGTGCCAGCAGCCCGACTAGCGGGAGTATGAATGAGCAGTTCTTC. Its translation is CASSPTSGSMNEQFF. The chain employs TRBV11-2 and TRBJ2-1, with 12 bases lining up with TRBD2. The germline V gene has CDR1 SGHAT and CDR2 FQNNGV. The J segment lost 7 bases and the V segment lost 5 bases, leaving 6 bases of the junction unmatched. The CDR3 spans 15 residues.

About this clone: This specimen includes other DNA sequences encoding the same CDR3. V usage is TRBV7-3 and J usage is TRBJ1-1; the D gene is possibly TRBD1 (6 bases). The CDR3 sequence is 14 residues long. Trimming pared 5 bases from V and 1 base from J, leaving 11 bases between. The germline gives CDR1 SGHTA, CDR2 FQGTGA. CDR3: CASSLTGQNTEAFF. The CDR3 DNA reads TGTGCCAGCAGCCTGACGGGACAGAACACTGAAGCTTTCTTT.

The rearrangement uses TRBV9 and TRBJ2-7; 11 nucleotides align to TRBD2. With V trimmed by 0 bases and J by 5 bases, 4 bases remained unmatched. This CDR3 region has 15 residues. CDR1 and CDR2 from the germline V gene are SGDLS and YYNGEE. The DNA of the CDR3 is TGTGCCAGCAGCGTAGCCCCTAGCGGGAGGAACGAGCAGTACTTC. Encoded protein: CASSVAPSGRNEQYF.

Only one count was recorded for this clone. V gene TRBV6-1 combines with J gene TRBJ1-1, with D uncertain. The CDR3 covers 14 residues. V was shortened by 5 bases and J by 0 bases, with 10 bases between the two germline ends. Germline V gene lookup returns CDR1 MNHNS and CDR2 SASEGT. The CDR3 is CASSPGRMNTEAFF. In nucleotides, the CDR3 is TGTGCCAGCAGTCCCGGACGGATGAACACTGAAGCTTTCTTT.

The V and J genes are TRBV6-8 and TRBJ2-5; no definite D call. V gave up 2 bases and J gave up 1 base, with 14 bases separating them. This CDR3 has 16 amino acids. From germline, CDR1 is MNHGY and CDR2 SAAAGT. Here the CDR3 reads CASSYQRTISQETQYF. The CDR3 coding sequence is TGTGCCAGCAGTTACCAGAGGACCATCAGCCAAGAGACCCAGTACTTC.

V and J are TRBV19 and TRBJ1-2, with 7 bases fitting TRBD1. With 5 bases clipped from V and 5 bases from J, the junction kept 14 bases outside the gene matches. Germline CDR1 and CDR2: LNHDA and SQIVND (reference sequence). This CDR3 is 16 amino acids long. CDR3 region: CASSFRDSHGLYGYTF. Written as DNA, the CDR3 is TGTGCCAGTAGTTTCCGGGACAGCCATGGGTTGTATGGCTACACCTTC.

The rearrangement links TRBV2 to TRBJ2-2; no definite D call. Trimming removed 4 bases at V and 0 bases at J, with 15 bases between. There are 17 residues in the CDR3. Germline CDR1 reads SNHLY; CDR2 reads FYNNEI. The CDR3 reads CASSVTRYRSNTGELFF. In nucleotides, the CDR3 is TGTGCCAGCAGTGTAACACGGTACCGATCGAACACCGGGGAGCTGTTTTTT.

Only one count was recorded for this clone. The chain joins TRBV7-2 to TRBJ1-5, with a weak D call TRBD1 (5 bases). V was shortened by 5 bases and J by 1 base, with 12 bases between the two germline ends. Germline V gene sequence: CDR1 SGHTA, CDR2 FQGNSA. This CDR3 spans 15 amino acids. DNA for the CDR3: TGTGCCAGCAGCGGGACCGCCGGGAGCAATCAGCCCCAGCATTTT. Encoded protein: CASSGTAGSNQPQHF.

The chain couples TRBV28 to TRBJ1-2; 12 nucleotides align to TRBD1. The length of the CDR3 is 15 residues. V shed 7 bases, J shed 8 bases, and the junction held 11 bases outside the gene matches. CDR1 and CDR2 (germline): MDHEN, SYDVKM. The CDR3: CASNAPGQGAEGYTF. The DNA of the CDR3 is TGTGCCAGCAATGCTCCGGGACAGGGGGCGGAGGGCTACACCTTC.

Comment on this clone: The junction departs from the called germline gene at one end, perhaps through a read error. This chain uses TRBV28 with TRBJ2-7, with TRBD1 matching 7 bases. Germline-derived CDR1 and CDR2 are MDHEN and SYDVKM. The CDR3 is 12 amino acids. The CDR3 is CASSYLRGQLHF. CDR3 DNA sequence: TGTGCCAGCAGTTACCTCCGGGGACAGCTCCACTTC.

The sample holds a few counts of this clone. The rearrangement joins TRBV6-1 to TRBJ2-7, with TRBD1 matching over 11 bases. The CDR3 runs 15 residues. Germline assignment: CDR1 MNHNS and CDR2 SASEGT. The V gene end was trimmed by 6 bases and the J gene end by 2 bases; junction bases not matched to a gene: 6. As DNA, the CDR3 is TGTGCCAGCAGGCGGGACAGGGGGTCCCCCTACGAGCAGTACTTC. Translating gives CASRRDRGSPYEQYF.

As for this clone: At one end, the junction sequence differs from germline, possibly due to a read error. The chain couples TRBV10-3 to TRBJ1-1; D call uncertain. Per the germline V gene, CDR1 is ENHRY and CDR2 is SYGVKD. The CDR3 spans 17 residues. The CDR3 is CATSQVQAGFVGTEAFF. The CDR3 DNA is TGTGCCACCAGTCAGGTCCAGGCGGGGTTCGTAGGCACTGAAGCTTTCTTT.

This sequence joins TRBV7-2 and TRBJ1-5, with 7 bases matching TRBD1. Germline CDR1 is SGHTA and CDR2 is FQGNSA. V trimming: 5 bases; J trimming: 1 base; junction bases outside the gene matches: 11. The CDR3 extends over 17 amino acids. CDR3 nucleotide sequence: TGTGCCAGCAGCCCCAGACAGGGTGGGGGGAGCAATCAGCCCCAGCATTTT. It is translated as CASSPRQGGGSNQPQHF.

The genes are TRBV6-1 and TRBJ2-2, with 9 bases matching TRBD2. Germline values: CDR1 MNHNS, CDR2 SASEGT. The J segment lost 1 base and the V segment lost 11 bases, leaving 8 bases of the junction unmatched. The CDR3 is 15 residues long. The CDR3 region has the DNA TGTGCCGCCGATCCACTAGCGGGGAACACCGGGGAGCTGTTTTTT. As protein: CAADPLAGNTGELFF.

The rearrangement links TRBV7-9 to TRBJ2-1; tentative D call: TRBD2 (5 bases). This CDR3 is built from 12 residues. Germline V gives CDR1 SEHNR, CDR2 FQNEAQ (reference sequence). V lost 3 bases and J 12 bases, leaving 12 bases between the germline ends. The CDR3 region has the DNA TGTGCCAGCAGCTTCACTAGTGGGCCGCAGTTCTTC. It translates to CASSFTSGPQFF.

The rearrangement uses TRBV15 and TRBJ2-2, with 8 bases matching TRBD1. Germline-derived CDR1 and CDR2 are LNHNV and YYDKDF (reference sequence). CDR3 length equals 17 residues. V shed 2 bases and J 4 bases; nucleotides not matched to a gene: 9. CDR3 sequence reads: CATSRNPGGWVTGELFF. CDR3 coding DNA: TGTGCCACCAGCAGAAATCCAGGGGGCTGGGTCACCGGGGAGCTGTTTTTT.

The CDR3 reads CASKLSTDTQYF. Here the CDR3 DNA reads TGTGCCAGCAAGCTTAGCACAGATACGCAGTATTTT. This chain links TRBV28 with TRBJ2-3; D is ambiguous. The CDR3 covers 12 residues. CDR1 MDHEN and CDR2 SYDVKM come from the germline V gene. The ends were cut back, 7 bases at V and 0 bases at J, with 5 bases in the middle.

The CDR3 here is CASSPDRVDEKLFF. In DNA form, the CDR3 reads TGTGCCAGCTCACCCGACAGGGTGGATGAAAAACTGTTTTTT. The chain links TRBV18 to TRBJ1-4, with TRBD1 identical over 7 bases. The CDR3 extends over 14 amino acids. With 3 bases clipped from V and 6 bases from J, the junction kept 4 bases outside the gene matches. Germline V gene data show CDR1 as KGHSH and CDR2 as LQKENI.